Listed below are T cell receptor beta chains from one sample, sequenced in a study of identical twins. In TCRdb, the 5' RACE reads were re-called with MiXCR into one record per CDR3 protein. The sample includes about 530,000 distinct CDR3 sequences, 20% to 25% seen only once; the top ten take approximately 0.52%. The same sample was also studied in work on yellow fever vaccine responses in identical twins.

Sequencing was performed on CD4+ T cells sorted from blood. These receptors came from a woman aged 18-30 years in good health. Both conserved end residues are trimmed from each CDR3. D genes are given only for firm matches.

v_gene	j_gene	d_gene	CDR3aa
TRBV10-3	TRBJ2-2	NA	AIEGGQNTGELF
TRBV12-3/TRBV12-4	TRBJ1-4	TRBD1	ASRETGRYEKLF
TRBV3-1	TRBJ2-6	NA	ASSQGGPGANVLT
TRBV3-1	TRBJ2-2	TRBD2	ASSPGSSGAGELF
TRBV10-3	TRBJ2-3	NA	AISVGPSRAYTDTQY
TRBV12-3/TRBV12-4	TRBJ2-7	NA	ASSWAGVYEQY
TRBV10-3	TRBJ2-1	TRBD2	AARLASGNEQF
TRBV27	TRBJ2-1	NA	ASSQPRGSEQF
TRBV6-2/TRBV6-3	TRBJ1-5	TRBD1	ASIKQGAMNQPQH
TRBV28	TRBJ2-6	NA	ASSFPGIGANVLT
TRBV12-3/TRBV12-4	TRBJ2-3	NA	ASSLKAEFTDTQY
TRBV2	TRBJ2-5	NA	ASSVSLPGLQETQY
TRBV11-2	TRBJ1-1	NA	ASSLGRTWVTEAF
TRBV18	TRBJ2-1	TRBD2	ASSRTSGNEQF
TRBV4-1	TRBJ1-5	TRBD1	ASSHHFTRGQEEQPQH
TRBV6-6	TRBJ1-2	NA	ASSYQDNYGYT
TRBV29-1	TRBJ1-5	NA	SVGRAGQPQH
TRBV20-1	TRBJ2-5	TRBD2	SATALAGGPRSETQY
TRBV10-3	TRBJ2-6	TRBD1	AITWLQGAGANVLT
TRBV20-1	TRBJ2-5	TRBD2	SASGTSGAHLLEGETQY
TRBV7-9	TRBJ1-5	NA	ASSPMGQPQH
TRBV6-2/TRBV6-3	TRBJ1-1	NA	ASSPLSTGKGTEAF
TRBV5-1	TRBJ1-6	TRBD1	ASSRTGGADSPLH
TRBV5-1	TRBJ2-7	TRBD1	ASSQSRDRAHEQY
TRBV20-1	TRBJ2-2	NA	SARGADTGELF
TRBV19	TRBJ1-4	NA	ASSIREREKLF
TRBV7-9	TRBJ1-2	NA	ASSLENLGYGYT
TRBV24-1	TRBJ1-5	TRBD1	ATRTGTGDSNQPQH
TRBV27	TRBJ2-1	NA	ASSLRGHEQF
TRBV14	TRBJ1-6	TRBD1	ASSQRAGGAGSPLH
TRBV11-1	TRBJ2-1	TRBD2	ASSRGLLAGSNEQF
TRBV7-3	TRBJ2-5	NA	ASSLGGKGQETQY
TRBV15	TRBJ1-5	NA	ATSRDRGYQPQH
TRBV5-1	TRBJ2-2	NA	ASSLGNLGNTGELF
TRBV29-1	TRBJ2-7	NA	SVDGGTDYEQY
TRBV5-6	TRBJ2-3	NA	ASSTTGGGTQY
TRBV20-1	TRBJ2-4	TRBD1	SARGKQGAAKNIQY
TRBV12-3/TRBV12-4	TRBJ2-7	TRBD2	ASNSRGLAGGVAYEQY
TRBV12-3/TRBV12-4	TRBJ1-6	NA	ASTRSAAVGRNSPLH
TRBV5-1	TRBJ2-5	NA	ASSLDGREETQY
TRBV20-1	TRBJ2-5	TRBD2	SAKREGLETQY
TRBV18	TRBJ2-3	TRBD2	ASSPWTSGSTDTQY
TRBV3-1	TRBJ1-2	NA	ASSQVGSDGYT
TRBV4-2	TRBJ1-6	NA	ASSQGLDGSYNSPLH
TRBV4-1	TRBJ2-3	TRBD2	ASRHPAGGDTQY
TRBV29-1	TRBJ2-7	NA	SVAGTASYEQY
TRBV7-7	TRBJ2-1	NA	ASSPGLPPDNEQF
TRBV7-2	TRBJ2-1	TRBD1	ASSLSLRDRGSYEQF
TRBV13	TRBJ2-5	TRBD2	ASSPGTSGRQETQY
TRBV24-1	TRBJ1-1	NA	ATSRGNSAF
TRBV5-1	TRBJ2-6	NA	ASLPPGVGANVLT
TRBV7-8	TRBJ2-1	TRBD2	ASSLVRGRANEQF
TRBV11-2	TRBJ2-2	NA	ASTVGADTGELF
TRBV2	TRBJ1-1	NA	ASGRGGNTEAF
TRBV5-1	TRBJ1-1	NA	ASSPLGDRLGNTEAF
TRBV12-3/TRBV12-4	TRBJ2-7	NA	ASTTNSYEQY